The 14 T cell receptor beta chains given below trace back to one sample, sequenced in a study of blood T cell repertoires in COVID-19. TCRdb's table, derived via immunoSEQ multiplex PCR, lists solely in-frame clones and lacks some. This repertoire shows hundreds of thousands of clones, 70% to 85% found once; its top ten account for 3% to 4%. The sample was PBMCs or T cells enriched from blood (not recorded which). The receptors were sampled from a woman aged 55-75 years who had recovered from COVID-19.

This clone appeared a single time. The junction shows a germline mismatch at one end, possibly a read error. The chain combines TRBV7-9 with TRBJ2-1; TRBD1 agrees at 8 bases. Germline CDR1 SEHNR, CDR2 FQNEAQ (reference sequence). CDR3 length: 12 residues. The CDR3 nucleotides are TGTGCCAGCAGCCCGACGGACAGGGAAGAAATCTTC. It codes for CASSPTDREEIF.

The J gene is TRBJ1-1, the V gene TRBV10-1, with 7 bases lining up with TRBD1. The CDR3 is 15 amino acids. Germline V gene lookup returns CDR1 WNHNN and CDR2 SYGVQD (reference sequence). Unmatched junction bases numbered 11, after V lost 3 bases and J lost 7 bases. CDR3 amino acids: CASSDPGDREYEAFF. In DNA, the CDR3 is TGCGCCAGCAGTGATCCCGGCGACAGGGAGTATGAAGCTTTCTTT.

This chain connects TRBV7-2 to TRBJ2-7, with 7 nucleotides matching TRBD1. Unmatched junction bases numbered 7, after V lost 5 bases and J lost 0 bases. The germline CDR1 and CDR2 sequences are SGHTA and FQGNSA. CDR3 size: 15 residues. For the CDR3, the DNA is TGTGCCAGCAGCCCGACGACAGGGAACTCCTACGAGCAGTACTTC. As protein: CASSPTTGNSYEQYF.

The chain employs TRBV3-1 (or the pseudogene TRBV3-2) and TRBJ2-2; D is undetermined. Per germline, CDR1 LGHDT and CDR2 YNNKEL (reference sequence). V was shortened by 1 base and J by 3 bases, with 6 bases between the two germline ends. The CDR3 extends over 14 amino acids. CDR3 bases: TGTGCCAGCAGCCAAGGAGGCTACACCGGGGAGCTGTTTTTT. This translates into CASSQGGYTGELFF.

The gene calls are TRBV19 and TRBJ2-1; 13 bases align to TRBD2. This CDR3 contains 17 residues. Losses at the gene ends were 5 bases for V and 4 bases for J; bases not matched to a gene: 8. Germline V gene lookup returns CDR1 LNHDA and CDR2 SQIVND (reference sequence). This chain's CDR3 is CASSFGLAGALYNEQFF. CDR3 nucleotides: TGTGCCAGTAGTTTCGGACTAGCGGGGGCCCTTTACAATGAGCAGTTCTTC.

The V call is TRBV12-3 or TRBV12-4, the J call TRBJ2-2; D gene ambiguous. V lost 5 bases to trimming and J lost 5 bases, with 9 bases between them. CDR3 size: 13 residues. CDR3 in DNA: TGTGCCAGCAGTCCCCAGTTGACCGGGGAGCTGTTTTTT. It yields the protein CASSPQLTGELFF.

The chain couples TRBV4-3 to TRBJ2-7; D might be TRBD2 (6 bases). Per germline, CDR1 LGHNA and CDR2 YSLEER. Trimming cost V 0 bases and J 1 base, with 10 bases left between them. CDR3 length equals 15 residues. The CDR3 spells CASSQDLGTSYEQYF. The CDR3 bases are TGCGCCAGCAGCCAAGATCTGGGGACTTCCTACGAGCAGTACTTC.

This rearrangement joins TRBV28 to TRBJ1-1, with 7 bases matching TRBD1. The germline V gene encodes CDR1 MDHEN and CDR2 SYDVKM. The CDR3 loop spans 11 amino acids. Trimming cost V 6 bases and J 9 bases; bases outside gene matches: 4. CDR3 residues: CASRTQGKAFF. The CDR3 DNA is TGTGCCAGCAGGACACAGGGGAAAGCTTTCTTT.

The chain is built from TRBV3-1 (or the pseudogene TRBV3-2) and TRBJ1-1; the D is unclear. V lost 0 bases and J lost 6, with 8 bases in between. Germline loops: CDR1 LGHDT, CDR2 YNNKEL (reference sequence). The length of the CDR3 is 13 residues. The CDR3 loop is CASSQEGASEAFF. CDR3 DNA: TGTGCCAGCAGCCAAGAGGGCGCCTCTGAAGCTTTCTTT.

At least ten counts were recorded for this clone. The rearrangement uses TRBV20-1 and TRBJ1-1; D is unclear. Trimming stripped 3 bases from V and 5 bases from J, with 19 bases between. The germline V gene has CDR1 DFQATT and CDR2 SNEGSKA (reference sequence). The length of the CDR3 is 15 residues. The CDR3 nucleotides read TGCAGTGCTAGTGGGAGCCCACTGCCCCTTACTGAAGCTTTCTTT. It yields the protein CSASGSPLPLTEAFF.

This sequence joins TRBV7-9 and TRBJ1-2; the match to TRBD1 covers 8 bases. J was trimmed by 3 bases and V by 3 bases; bases with no gene match: 6. CDR3 size: 15 residues. The germline V gene has CDR1 SEHNR and CDR2 FQNEAQ (reference sequence). The CDR3, as DNA: TGTGCCAGCAGCTTCGCTGACAGGGGAGACTATGGCTACACCTTC. Protein: CASSFADRGDYGYTF.

V gene TRBV4-2 combines with J gene TRBJ2-5; maybe TRBD2 (6 bases). The germline V gene has CDR1 LGHNA and CDR2 YNFKEQ. This CDR3 is built from 20 residues. Trimming took 1 base from V and 4 from J, leaving 28 bases between them. The CDR3 loop is CASSQGVSGTAQGRGETQYF. The CDR3 DNA follows: TGTGCCAGCAGCCAAGGGGTGTCCGGGACTGCCCAAGGAAGAGGAGAGACCCAGTACTTC.

The rearrangement uses TRBV6-6 and TRBJ1-2; D unclear. CDR3 length equals 10 residues. Germline V lookup: CDR1 MNHNY, CDR2 SVGAGI (reference sequence). The V end was cut by 2 bases, the J end by 8 bases, with 3 bases between. The CDR3 coding sequence is TGTGCCAGCAGTTACGAGGGCTACACCTTC. Its protein is CASSYEGYTF.

The chain links TRBV5-1 to TRBJ2-3; 10 nucleotides agree with TRBD1. The CDR3 totals 17 residues. Germline V gives CDR1 SGHRS, CDR2 YFSETQ. V dropped 4 bases and J dropped 6; count of bases not matched to a gene: 14. CDR3 DNA: TGCGCCAGCAGCGCCCAACCCTCGACAGGGGGCATGGATACGCAGTATTTT. Translation: CASSAQPSTGGMDTQYF.